This is a list of T cell receptor beta chains from one sample in a study of T cell therapy after organ transplantation. Using immunoSEQ multiplex PCR, the repertoire was profiled, and TCRdb retains in-frame clones only, with some absent. The data hold under 550 clones, with approximately 80% observed a single time. These receptors' targets are unknown. Sequenced here: CD8+ T cells from blood, sampled after autologous CMV-specific T cell therapy. The receptors were sampled from a human patient who had received a solid organ transplant and had CMV disease. The graft donor may be the source of some T cells. Each CDR3 is given with its conserved first and last residue. D genes are given only for firm matches. A row's size may be missing; if present it is once, few, many or a size class.

>once|TRBD2|TRBJ2-2|TRBV6-4
CASSDGTSTGELFF
TGTGCCAGCAGTGACGGGACTAGCACCGGGGAGCTGTTTTTT
>few|TRBD2|TRBJ2-3|TRBV4-2
CASSQDPIAGGTDTQYF
TGTGCCAGCAGCCAAGATCCAATAGCGGGAGGCACAGATACGCAGTATTTT
>-|-|TRBJ2-1|TRBV5-1
CASSWRESSYNEQFF
TGCGCCAGCAGTTGGCGGGAAAGCTCCTACAATGAGCAGTTCTTC
>-|-|TRBJ2-2|TRBV10-3
CAISESWDLTNTGELFF
TGTGCCATCAGTGAGTCTTGGGACCTTACGAACACCGGGGAGCTGTTTTTT
>-|-|TRBJ2-6|TRBV10-1
CASSGVTSAQSRANVLTF
TGCGCCAGCAGTGGTGTCACAAGCGCACAAAGTCGGGCCAACGTCCTGACTTTC
>-|-|TRBJ2-5|TRBV7-6
CASRSEAGGGETQYF
TGTGCCAGCAGGTCAGAGGCAGGGGGAGGAGAGACCCAGTACTTC
>once|-|TRBJ1-5|TRBV9
CASIWARDSNQPQHF
TGTGCCAGCATCTGGGCCAGGGACAGCAATCAGCCCCAGCATTTT
>-|-|TRBJ1-2|TRBV15
CATSRDGTGYGYTF
TGTGCCACCAGCAGAGATGGAACGGGCTATGGCTACACCTTC
>few|-|TRBJ1-3|TRBV5-8
CASSLGDGLNTIYF
TGTGCCAGCAGCTTGGGGGACGGTTTAAACACCATATATTTT
>-|-|TRBJ2-1|TRBV2
CASSEWRGLNEQFF
TGTGCCAGCAGTGAGTGGCGGGGGCTCAATGAGCAGTTCTTC
>-|-|TRBJ1-1|TRBV28
CASSRQVNTEAFF
TGTGCCAGCAGTCGCCAAGTGAACACTGAAGCTTTCTTT
>once|-|TRBJ1-6|TRBV28
CASSRQINSPLHF
TGTGCCAGCAGCCGACAGATTAATTCACCCCTCCACTTT
>few|TRBD2|TRBJ2-6|TRBV4-3
CASSQTSGSGANVLTF
TGCGCCAGCAGCCAAACTAGCGGCTCTGGGGCCAACGTCCTGACTTTC
>-|-|TRBJ2-2|TRBV19
CASDSNTGELFF
TGTGCCAGTGACAGCAACACCGGGGAGCTGTTTTTT